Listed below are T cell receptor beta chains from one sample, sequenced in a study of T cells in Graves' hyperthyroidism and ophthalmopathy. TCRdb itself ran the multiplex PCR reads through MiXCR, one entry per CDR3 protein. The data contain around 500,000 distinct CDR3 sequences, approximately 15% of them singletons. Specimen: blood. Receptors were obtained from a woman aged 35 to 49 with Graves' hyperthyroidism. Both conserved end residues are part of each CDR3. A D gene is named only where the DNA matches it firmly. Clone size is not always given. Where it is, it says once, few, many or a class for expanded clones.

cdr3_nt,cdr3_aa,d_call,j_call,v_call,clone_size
TGCGCCAGCAAGGGGGGGGACGGTCCTTACGAGCAGTACTTC,CASKGGDGPYEQYF,NA,TRBJ2-7,TRBV5-1,NA
TGTGCCAGCAACCCGCAGAGAGGTGGAGGAGGAGAGACCCAGTACTTC,CASNPQRGGGGETQYF,NA,TRBJ2-5,TRBV11-2,many
TGCGCCAGCAGCCAAGATTTTGTGAACACTGAAGCTTTCTTT,CASSQDFVNTEAFF,NA,TRBJ1-1,TRBV4-1,NA
TGTGCCTGGGGTGTAGGATCGTACGAGCAGTACTTC,CAWGVGSYEQYF,NA,TRBJ2-7,TRBV30,once
TGTGCCAGCAGTGTTATAAGCGGGAGGGCCCAAGAGACCCAGTACTTC,CASSVISGRAQETQYF,TRBD2,TRBJ2-5,TRBV2,many
TGTGCCAGCTCGCCTCTAGCGGGAGTTTACAATGAGCAGTTCTTC,CASSPLAGVYNEQFF,TRBD2,TRBJ2-1,TRBV18,many
TGCAGTGCCCCTCTGAGGGGGCGCGGCGGAGTTAATCCGGCCGAGCAGTACTTC,CSAPLRGRGGVNPAEQYF,TRBD1,TRBJ2-7,TRBV20-1,many
TGCGCCAGCAGCCGGAACCCGGGACAGGGGACGATTGGAGAGCTGTTTTTT,CASSRNPGQGTIGELFF,TRBD1,TRBJ2-2,TRBV5-1,many
TGCGCCAGCAGCCAAGAAGTGGCCGGGGTTTACAATGAGCAGTTCTTC,CASSQEVAGVYNEQFF,NA,TRBJ2-1,TRBV4-1,many
TGTGCCAGCAGCCCCCTAGGGACAGCTTTCCAAGAGACCCAGTACTTC,CASSPLGTAFQETQYF,TRBD1,TRBJ2-5,TRBV9,NA
TGTGCCATCAGTGAGCCCCGTAAAAGCACCGGGGAGCTGCTTTTT,CAISEPRKSTGELLF,NA,TRBJ2-2,TRBV10-3,NA
TGCGCCAGCAGCCAAGATCGGGACAGGGTCTATGGCTACACCTTC,CASSQDRDRVYGYTF,TRBD1,TRBJ1-2,TRBV4-1,many
TGTGCCAGCAGCGTAGAAGGCCCCACAGATACGCAGTATTTT,CASSVEGPTDTQYF,NA,TRBJ2-3,TRBV9,many
TGTGCCAGCAGTGCTACAGGGGGCGAAGCTTTCTTT,CASSATGGEAFF,TRBD1,TRBJ1-1,TRBV2,many
TGTGCCAGCAGCTTAGTGGCTGGAGGGCTAGAGACCCAGTACTTC,CASSLVAGGLETQYF,NA,TRBJ2-5,TRBV7-9,NA
TGTGCCAGCAGTCAACCACTAGCGAGAAGCACAGATACGCAGTATTTT,CASSQPLARSTDTQYF,TRBD2,TRBJ2-3,TRBV4-2,once
TGTGCCAGCAGTCTACGGATCAGGGGTGGCTACGAGCAGTACTTC,CASSLRIRGGYEQYF,NA,TRBJ2-7,TRBV6-1,many
TGTGCCAGCAGTCCTCCCCCGGGACAGGGAATCTTGGGGCAGTACTTC,CASSPPPGQGILGQYF,TRBD1,TRBJ2-7,TRBV28,many
TGTGCCAGCAGCTTCATGACAGGAGAAAACATTCAGTACTTC,CASSFMTGENIQYF,NA,TRBJ2-4,TRBV7-9,many
TGCGCCAGCAGCGTGGGGTTGGACCCGCATGGCTACACCTTC,CASSVGLDPHGYTF,NA,TRBJ1-2,TRBV5-1,few
TGTGCCAGCAGCTTCCTACAGGGGGAAGGGGCCTATGGCTACACCTTC,CASSFLQGEGAYGYTF,TRBD1,TRBJ1-2,TRBV7-9,many
TGTGCCAGCAGCGCTTGGGAGGATCGGGAGACCCAGTACTTC,CASSAWEDRETQYF,NA,TRBJ2-5,TRBV5-8,NA
TGTGCCACCAGTGATTCGCGGGGTTGGACCGGGGAGCTGTTTTTT,CATSDSRGWTGELFF,NA,TRBJ2-2,TRBV24-1,many
TGCGCCAGCAGCTTGGGACAGAACCACGAGCAGTACTTC,CASSLGQNHEQYF,NA,TRBJ2-7,TRBV5-1,NA
TGTGCCAGCAGCCGCCCCGGGACAGGGTATTACGAGCAGTACTTC,CASSRPGTGYYEQYF,TRBD1,TRBJ2-7,TRBV12-3/TRBV12-4,many
TGTGCCAGCAGCTTAGGAAGCGGGAGCGGCGAGACCCAGTACTTC,CASSLGSGSGETQYF,TRBD2,TRBJ2-5,TRBV7-3,many
TGCAGTGCTAGAGTGGACAGGGACAATGAGCAGTTCTTC,CSARVDRDNEQFF,TRBD1,TRBJ2-1,TRBV20-1,many
TGTGCCAGCAGTTTCACCGGCACCCGGGGCACCGGGGAGCTGTTTTTT,CASSFTGTRGTGELFF,NA,TRBJ2-2,TRBV27,many
TGCAGTGCTAGAGATCCCGCAGGAATGAACACTGAAGCTTTCTTT,CSARDPAGMNTEAFF,NA,TRBJ1-1,TRBV20-1,few
TGTGCCAGCAGCCAAGAATTTATCGCTAGCGACTACAATGAGCAGTTCTTC,CASSQEFIASDYNEQFF,NA,TRBJ2-1,TRBV3-1,few
TGTGCCAGCAGCTCAACCGACCGGGACCCCTACGAGCAGTACTTC,CASSSTDRDPYEQYF,NA,TRBJ2-7,TRBV7-9,many
TGTGCCAGCAGTCCAGGGGGAGCGGCAAGATATAGCAATCAGCCCCAGCATTTT,CASSPGGAARYSNQPQHF,TRBD1,TRBJ1-5,TRBV6-2/TRBV6-3,NA
TGCGCCAGCAGGCCCCAGGGAACAGATACGCAGTATTTT,CASRPQGTDTQYF,NA,TRBJ2-3,TRBV5-1,many
TGTGCCAGTCGGGACGGCGGACTAGCGGGAGGTCATTCCTACGAGCAGTACTTC,CASRDGGLAGGHSYEQYF,TRBD2,TRBJ2-7,TRBV28,many
TGTGCCAGCAGTACTGAGAACACCGGGGAGCTGTTTTTT,CASSTENTGELFF,NA,TRBJ2-2,TRBV2,many
TGTGCCAGCAGTTGGGGGGACAGTACTAGCTCCTACGAGCAGTACTTC,CASSWGDSTSSYEQYF,NA,TRBJ2-7,TRBV28,many
TGTGCCAGCAGCCAAGTTGCGGGAGCGGGGACAGATACGCAGTATTTT,CASSQVAGAGTDTQYF,TRBD2,TRBJ2-3,TRBV4-2,NA
TGTGCCAGCAGCGGTAGCGTGAGCTCCTACAATGAGCAGTTCTTC,CASSGSVSSYNEQFF,NA,TRBJ2-1,TRBV9,NA
TGTGCCAGCAGCTCACTTCGAAATAATGAGCAGTTCTTC,CASSSLRNNEQFF,NA,TRBJ2-1,TRBV13,NA
TGTGCCAGTAGTATTGGGAACAGGGGCGAGAAAGAGACCCAGTACTTC,CASSIGNRGEKETQYF,TRBD1,TRBJ2-5,TRBV19,few
TGTGCCAGCAGCGTAGGGGGCCCGATGAACACTGAAGCTTTCTTT,CASSVGGPMNTEAFF,NA,TRBJ1-1,TRBV9,many
TGTGCCAGCAGACTATCCGGGACAGGGTATGACTACACCTTC,CASRLSGTGYDYTF,TRBD1,TRBJ1-2,TRBV7-9,NA
TGTGCCAGCAGCCAACAGAGACTCTACGAGCAGTACTTC,CASSQQRLYEQYF,NA,TRBJ2-7,TRBV3-1,many
TGTGCCAGCAGTGAACGGGGGACTAGCACAGATACGCAGTATTTT,CASSERGTSTDTQYF,NA,TRBJ2-3,TRBV2,many
TGTGCCAGCAGATCCGGTGGGGGTGACGAGACCCAGTACTTC,CASRSGGGDETQYF,NA,TRBJ2-5,TRBV28,many
TGTGCCAGCAGTCCCGGGCCCGACCCCTCTGGGGCCAACGTCCTGACTTTC,CASSPGPDPSGANVLTF,NA,TRBJ2-6,TRBV6-1,many